What follows are 4 T cell receptor beta chains derived from one specimen sequenced in a study of T-cell memory formation after mild COVID-19 (dated by TCRdb to the early 2020s). Library construction relied on 5' RACE. The instrument was an Illumina NovaSeq 6000. The raw public data were reprocessed by TCRdb itself: fastp quality trimming at Q25, MiXCR clonotype calling, in-frame beta chains only. Rows with one shared CDR3 protein collapse into an entry with the most common genes and DNA. This sample lists 200,000 to 250,000 distinct CDR3 sequences; 9% to 10% were detected once. The ten biggest clones cover around 3.3% of the sample. The sample was PBMCs or a T cell subset sorted from them (not recorded which). The receptor set was obtained from a man between 18 and 35 years old who had mild COVID-19 (a few samples of this study predate the infection). The sample titles of this study are shuffled in the database, so cell type and time point are left out; the donor was told from shared clones.

The genes are TRBV3-1 and TRBJ2-5; tentative D call: TRBD2 (6 bases). Trimming cost V 3 bases and J 5 bases, with 16 bases left between them. This CDR3 is 15 amino acids long. Germline CDR1 and CDR2: LGHDT and YNNKEL (reference sequence). The CDR3 protein is CASSHSGTSWETQYF. CDR3 bases: TGTGCCAGCAGCCATTCGGGAACTAGCTGGGAGACCCAGTACTTC.

The genes are TRBV7-9 and TRBJ1-2, with 10 bases lining up with TRBD1. Germline CDR1 reads SEHNR; CDR2 reads FQNEAQ (reference sequence). CDR3 length equals 14 residues. J lost 5 bases, V lost 6 bases, and 6 bases had no gene match. Here the CDR3 reads CASRSGTGAYGYTF. The CDR3 DNA sequence: TGTGCCAGCAGATCCGGGACAGGGGCTTATGGCTACACCTTC.

This clonotype was seen only a few times. This chain connects TRBV20-1 to TRBJ1-5; perhaps TRBD1 as D (5 bases). Germline loops: CDR1 DFQATT, CDR2 SNEGSKA (reference sequence). This CDR3 is 15 amino acids long. V shed 3 bases and J shed 6 bases, with 18 bases lying between them. The CDR3 nucleotides are TGCAGTGCTAGGGATACCGGGACGGGTGGTCAGCCCCAGCATTTT. Translated: CSARDTGTGGQPQHF.

The chain links TRBV6-5 to TRBJ1-6; D is unclear. Trimming removed 8 bases from V and 5 bases from J, with 19 bases in between. Per the germline V gene, CDR1 is MNHEY and CDR2 is SVGAGI. The CDR3 totals 16 residues. CDR3 DNA: TGTGCCAGCGAAGGACGGTGGGAAAGGGATAATTCACCCCTCCACTTT. Translating it yields CASEGRWERDNSPLHF.